A selection of T cell receptor beta chains follows, all from one sample in a study of PD-1 blockade in classical Hodgkin lymphoma. Assay: immunoSEQ multiplex PCR; the TCRdb copy retains only in-frame clones and omits some. The sample holds 20,000 to 25,000 clones; 60% to 80% are singletons and the top ten take roughly a fifth. Sample: peripheral blood mononuclear cells (PBMCs), taken before the fourth cycle of nivolumab. Source of these receptors: a human donor with classical Hodgkin lymphoma. CDR3s include the opening cysteine and the closing phenylalanine or tryptophan. The D gene is left open where the match is weak. Not all rows give a size; the values are once, few, many and, for expanded clones, a class.

D gene: TRBD1; J gene: TRBJ2-7; clone size: NA; V gene: TRBV6-5; CDR3 DNA: TGTGCCAGCAGTCATTGGGGACAGTCCTACGAGCAGTACTTC; CDR3 protein: CASSHWGQSYEQYF
D gene: TRBD1; J gene: TRBJ1-3; clone size: NA; V gene: TRBV6-1; CDR3 DNA: TGTGCCAGCAGTGAAGCGGTCTGGTCGACAGGGGCTGGAAACACCATATATTTT; CDR3 protein: CASSEAVWSTGAGNTIYF
D gene: NA; J gene: TRBJ1-2; clone size: NA; V gene: TRBV10-3; CDR3 DNA: TGTGCCATCAGTGAGGGGACGGTCAACTATGGCTACACCTTC; CDR3 protein: CAISEGTVNYGYTF
D gene: NA; J gene: TRBJ1-2; clone size: NA; V gene: TRBV18; CDR3 DNA: TGTGCCAGCTCATCCACTCGAGGGGGGATTAACTATGGCTACACCTTC; CDR3 protein: CASSSTRGGINYGYTF
D gene: NA; J gene: TRBJ2-5; clone size: NA; V gene: TRBV5-1; CDR3 DNA: TGCGCCAGCAGCTTTCTGCAACAAGAGACCCAGTACTTC; CDR3 protein: CASSFLQQETQYF
D gene: NA; J gene: TRBJ2-2; clone size: few; V gene: TRBV2; CDR3 DNA: TGTGCCAGCGGTTTTTCGGCCGGGGAGCTGTTTTTT; CDR3 protein: CASGFSAGELFF
D gene: TRBD1; J gene: TRBJ1-2; clone size: NA; V gene: TRBV18; CDR3 DNA: TGTGCCAGCTCACCGACAGGGAACTATGGCTACACCTTC; CDR3 protein: CASSPTGNYGYTF
D gene: TRBD2; J gene: TRBJ2-3; clone size: NA; V gene: TRBV18; CDR3 DNA: TGTGCCAGCTCACCTCTAGCGGGAGCGGGCACAGATACGCAGTATTTT; CDR3 protein: CASSPLAGAGTDTQYF
D gene: TRBD1; J gene: TRBJ1-5; clone size: NA; V gene: TRBV16; CDR3 DNA: TGTGCCAGCAGCCAGTCAGGACAGGGGAATCAGCCCCAGCATTTT; CDR3 protein: CASSQSGQGNQPQHF
D gene: TRBD1; J gene: TRBJ2-7; clone size: NA; V gene: TRBV11-2; CDR3 DNA: TGTGCCAGCAGCTTGGACAGGGGGACGCCCTACGAGCAGTACTTC; CDR3 protein: CASSLDRGTPYEQYF
D gene: NA; J gene: TRBJ2-5; clone size: NA; V gene: TRBV5-8; CDR3 DNA: TGTGCCAGCAGCTTGGGACCGAAAGAGACCCAGTACTTC; CDR3 protein: CASSLGPKETQYF
D gene: NA; J gene: TRBJ1-3; clone size: NA; V gene: TRBV28; CDR3 DNA: TGTGCCAGCAGTTTTAGCAGGGCTACTGGAAACACCATATATTTT; CDR3 protein: CASSFSRATGNTIYF